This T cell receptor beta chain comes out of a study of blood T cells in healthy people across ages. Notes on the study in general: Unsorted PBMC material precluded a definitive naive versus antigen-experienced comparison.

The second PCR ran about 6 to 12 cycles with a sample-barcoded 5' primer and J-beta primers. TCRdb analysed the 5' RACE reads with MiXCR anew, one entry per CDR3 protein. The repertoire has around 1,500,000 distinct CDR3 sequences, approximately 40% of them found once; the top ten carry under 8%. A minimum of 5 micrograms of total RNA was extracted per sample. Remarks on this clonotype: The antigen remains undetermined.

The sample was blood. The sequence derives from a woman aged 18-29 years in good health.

In nucleotides, the CDR3 is TGTGCCAGCAGTTTTGGGACTAGCCCCACAGATACGCAGTATTTT. Protein sequence: CASSFGTSPTDTQYF. The chain carries TRBV27 and TRBJ2-3; 9 bases fit TRBD2. V was pared by 3 bases and J by 2 bases, with 3 bases of the junction left unmatched. The CDR3 has 15 amino acids. From germline, CDR1 is MNHEY and CDR2 SMNVEV (reference sequence).